This T cell receptor (beta chain) was sequenced during a study of CD8+CD57+ T cells in acquired aplastic anemia. This clonotype was observed at least ten times. V gave up 0 bases and J gave up 8 bases; unmatched junction bases: 7. Germline loops: CDR1 SGHRS, CDR2 YFSETQ. The CDR3 has 15 residues. The template for TCR beta VDJ and CDR3 sequence profiling was genomic DNA. TCRdb passed the reads through MiXCR, listing each CDR3 protein once. This table has roughly 280,000 distinct CDR3 sequences, 56% appearing once. Individuals selected for sequencing had exhibited CD8+CD57+ cell expansion on flow cytometry. All patients had severe acquired aplastic anemia.

This receptor was obtained from a human donor with aplastic anemia. V is TRBV5-1 and J is TRBJ1-4; the match to TRBD1 covers 7 bases. Source material: sorted CD4+, CD8+, or CD8+CD57+ T cells (not recorded which) from PBMCs. CDR3 region: CASSLGDRAGEKLFF. The CDR3 nucleotides are TGCGCCAGCAGCTTGGGCGACAGGGCGGGAGAAAAACTGTTTTTT.